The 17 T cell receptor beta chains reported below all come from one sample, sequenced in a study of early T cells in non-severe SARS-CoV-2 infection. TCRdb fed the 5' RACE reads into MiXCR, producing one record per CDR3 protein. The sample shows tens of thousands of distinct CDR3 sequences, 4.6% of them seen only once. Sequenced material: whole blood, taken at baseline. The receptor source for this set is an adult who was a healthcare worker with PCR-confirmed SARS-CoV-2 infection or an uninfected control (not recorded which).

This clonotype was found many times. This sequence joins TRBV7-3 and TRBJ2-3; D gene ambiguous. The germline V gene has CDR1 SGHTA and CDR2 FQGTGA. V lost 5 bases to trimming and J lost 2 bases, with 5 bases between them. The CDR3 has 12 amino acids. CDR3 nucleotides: TGTGCCAGCAGCGCCCACACAGATACGCAGTATTTT. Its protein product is CASSAHTDTQYF.

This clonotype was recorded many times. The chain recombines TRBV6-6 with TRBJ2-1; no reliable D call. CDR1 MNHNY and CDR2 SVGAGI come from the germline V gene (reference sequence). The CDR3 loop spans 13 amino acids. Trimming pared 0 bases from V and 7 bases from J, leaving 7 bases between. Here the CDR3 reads CASSYSDPNEQFF. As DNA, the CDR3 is TGTGCCAGCAGTTACTCGGACCCGAATGAGCAGTTCTTC.

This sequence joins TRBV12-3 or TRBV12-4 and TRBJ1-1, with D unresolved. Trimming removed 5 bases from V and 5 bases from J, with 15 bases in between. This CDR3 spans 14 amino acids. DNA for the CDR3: TGTGCCAGCAGTCGCATAGATGGGGTGACTGAAGCTTTCTTT. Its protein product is CASSRIDGVTEAFF.

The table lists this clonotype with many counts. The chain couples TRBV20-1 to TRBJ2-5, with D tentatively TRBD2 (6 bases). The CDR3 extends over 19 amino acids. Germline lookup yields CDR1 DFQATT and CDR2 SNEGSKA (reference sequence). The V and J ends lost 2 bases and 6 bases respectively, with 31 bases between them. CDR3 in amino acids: CSARSPVERVLSPSKTQYF. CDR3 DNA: TGCAGTGCTAGATCCCCGGTGGAGCGGGTACTGTCCCCCTCGAAGACCCAGTACTTC.

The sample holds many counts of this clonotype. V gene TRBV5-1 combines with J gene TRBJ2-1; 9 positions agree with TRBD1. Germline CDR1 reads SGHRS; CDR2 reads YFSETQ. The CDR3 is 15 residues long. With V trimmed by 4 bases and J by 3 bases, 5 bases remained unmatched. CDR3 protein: CASSRGQGNYNEQFF. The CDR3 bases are TGCGCCAGCAGCAGGGGACAGGGCAACTACAATGAGCAGTTCTTC. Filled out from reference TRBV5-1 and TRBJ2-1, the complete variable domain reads KAGVTQTPRYLIKTRGQQVTLSCSPISGHRSVSWYQQTPGQGLQFLFEYFSETQRNKGNFPGRFSGRQFSNSRSEMNVSTLELGDSALYLCASSRGQGNYNEQFFGPGTRLTVL.

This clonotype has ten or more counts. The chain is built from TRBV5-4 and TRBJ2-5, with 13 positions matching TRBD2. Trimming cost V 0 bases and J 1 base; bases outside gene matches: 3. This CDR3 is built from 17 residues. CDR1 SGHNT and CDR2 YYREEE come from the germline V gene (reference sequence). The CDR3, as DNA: TGTGCCAGCAGCTTGGGGACTAGCGGGAGTGGCCAAGAGACCCAGTACTTC. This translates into CASSLGTSGSGQETQYF.

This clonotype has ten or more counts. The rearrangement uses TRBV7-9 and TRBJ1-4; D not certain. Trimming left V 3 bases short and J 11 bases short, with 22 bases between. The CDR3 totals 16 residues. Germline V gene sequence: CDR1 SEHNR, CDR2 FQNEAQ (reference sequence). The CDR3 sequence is CASSFWATRVADKLFF. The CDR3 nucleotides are TGTGCCAGCAGCTTTTGGGCGACGCGAGTAGCCGACAAACTGTTTTTT.

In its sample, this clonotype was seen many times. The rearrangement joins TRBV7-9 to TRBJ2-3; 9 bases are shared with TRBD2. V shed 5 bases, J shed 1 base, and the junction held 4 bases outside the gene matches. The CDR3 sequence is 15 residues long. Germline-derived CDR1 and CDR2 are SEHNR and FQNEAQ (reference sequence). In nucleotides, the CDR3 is TGTGCCAGCAGCCGCAGCGGGGGGCGCACAGATACGCAGTATTTT. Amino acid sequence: CASSRSGGRTDTQYF.

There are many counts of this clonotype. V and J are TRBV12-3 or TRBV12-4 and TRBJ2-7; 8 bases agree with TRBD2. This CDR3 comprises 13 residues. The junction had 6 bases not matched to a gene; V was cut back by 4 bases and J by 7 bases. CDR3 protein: CASSWGLGREQYF. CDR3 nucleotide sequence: TGTGCCAGCAGTTGGGGACTAGGGAGGGAGCAGTACTTC.

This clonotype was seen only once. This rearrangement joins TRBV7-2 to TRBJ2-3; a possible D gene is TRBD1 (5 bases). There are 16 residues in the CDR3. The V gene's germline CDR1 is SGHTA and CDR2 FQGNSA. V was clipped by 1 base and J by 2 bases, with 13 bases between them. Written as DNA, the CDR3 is TGTGCCAGCAGCTTAGGGCCGGTTGGGGCCACAGATACGCAGTATTTT. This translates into CASSLGPVGATDTQYF.

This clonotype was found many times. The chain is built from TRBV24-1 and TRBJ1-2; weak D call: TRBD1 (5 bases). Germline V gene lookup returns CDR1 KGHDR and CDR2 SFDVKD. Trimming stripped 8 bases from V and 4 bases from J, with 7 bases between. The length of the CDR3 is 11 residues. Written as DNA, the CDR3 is TGTGCCACCACGGGGGGCTATGGCTACACCTTC. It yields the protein CATTGGYGYTF.

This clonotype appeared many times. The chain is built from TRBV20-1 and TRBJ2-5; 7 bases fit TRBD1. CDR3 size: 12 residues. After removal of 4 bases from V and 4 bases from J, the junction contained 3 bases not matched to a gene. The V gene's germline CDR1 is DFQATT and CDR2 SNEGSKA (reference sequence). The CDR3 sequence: CSATRQGETQYF. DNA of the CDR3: TGCAGTGCTACTAGACAGGGAGAGACCCAGTACTTC.

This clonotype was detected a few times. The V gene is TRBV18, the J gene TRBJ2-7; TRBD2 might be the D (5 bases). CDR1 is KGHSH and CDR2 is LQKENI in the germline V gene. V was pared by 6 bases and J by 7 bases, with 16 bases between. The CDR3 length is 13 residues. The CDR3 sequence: CASSAGPPGEQYF. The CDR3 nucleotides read TGTGCCAGCTCCGCCGGGCCACCGGGGGAGCAGTACTTC.

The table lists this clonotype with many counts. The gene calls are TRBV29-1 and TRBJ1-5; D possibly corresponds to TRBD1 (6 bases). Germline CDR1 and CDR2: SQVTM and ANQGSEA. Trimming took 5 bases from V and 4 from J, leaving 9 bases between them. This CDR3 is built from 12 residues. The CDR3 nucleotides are TGCAGCGTTTCAGGGGCGAATCAGCCCCAGCATTTT. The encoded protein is CSVSGANQPQHF.

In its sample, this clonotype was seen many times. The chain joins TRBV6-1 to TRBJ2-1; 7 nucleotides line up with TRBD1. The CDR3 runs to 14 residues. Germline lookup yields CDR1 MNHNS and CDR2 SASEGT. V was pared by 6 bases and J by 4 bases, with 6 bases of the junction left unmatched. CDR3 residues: CASRDSQGYNEQFF. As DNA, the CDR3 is TGTGCCAGCAGGGACTCACAGGGGTACAATGAGCAGTTCTTC.

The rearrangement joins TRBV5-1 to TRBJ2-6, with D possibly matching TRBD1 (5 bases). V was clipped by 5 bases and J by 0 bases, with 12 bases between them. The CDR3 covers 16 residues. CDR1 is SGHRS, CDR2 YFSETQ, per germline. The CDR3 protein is CASRQGAGSGANVLTF. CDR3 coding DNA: TGCGCCAGCAGACAAGGGGCCGGCTCTGGGGCCAACGTCCTGACTTTC.

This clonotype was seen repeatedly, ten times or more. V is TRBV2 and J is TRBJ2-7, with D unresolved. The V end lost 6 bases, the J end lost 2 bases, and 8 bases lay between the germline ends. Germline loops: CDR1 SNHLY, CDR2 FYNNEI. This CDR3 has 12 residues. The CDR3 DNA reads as TGTGCCAGCAGATCGGGCGCCTACGAGCAGTACTTC. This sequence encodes CASRSGAYEQYF.